This record covers a single TCR beta chain. Its target is unknown. This entry belongs to a study of PD-1 blockade in classical Hodgkin lymphoma. Trimming at V came to 10 bases and at J to 2 bases, leaving 9 bases not matched to a gene. Germline CDR1 and CDR2: SNHLY and FYNNEI. The CDR3 is 15 residues long. Study-level points and caveats: Still unresolved is the cause of the repertoire differences, which may be disease activity or prior therapy. Patients who responded completely had about the same baseline diversity as newly diagnosed patients.

Time point in this sample: cycle 4 day 1 (C4D1), after five to seven weeks of nivolumab. In every patient, relapse followed autologous stem cell transplantation, while exposure to brentuximab vedotin differed. Sequencing was performed with immunoSEQ multiplex PCR; in TCRdb, only in-frame clones are kept and a portion is missing. The data show 75,000 to 100,000 clones, with just over 90% seen just once and around 2% held by the top ten. This sequence was found in a human donor with classical Hodgkin lymphoma. The rearrangement uses TRBV2 and TRBJ2-1; 9 bases fit TRBD2. The specimen comprised peripheral blood mononuclear cells (PBMCs), sampled before the fourth cycle of nivolumab. CDR3 sequence: CANTKRGETYNEQFF. The CDR3 nucleotides read TGTGCCAACACCAAGCGGGGGGAGACCTACAATGAGCAGTTCTTC.